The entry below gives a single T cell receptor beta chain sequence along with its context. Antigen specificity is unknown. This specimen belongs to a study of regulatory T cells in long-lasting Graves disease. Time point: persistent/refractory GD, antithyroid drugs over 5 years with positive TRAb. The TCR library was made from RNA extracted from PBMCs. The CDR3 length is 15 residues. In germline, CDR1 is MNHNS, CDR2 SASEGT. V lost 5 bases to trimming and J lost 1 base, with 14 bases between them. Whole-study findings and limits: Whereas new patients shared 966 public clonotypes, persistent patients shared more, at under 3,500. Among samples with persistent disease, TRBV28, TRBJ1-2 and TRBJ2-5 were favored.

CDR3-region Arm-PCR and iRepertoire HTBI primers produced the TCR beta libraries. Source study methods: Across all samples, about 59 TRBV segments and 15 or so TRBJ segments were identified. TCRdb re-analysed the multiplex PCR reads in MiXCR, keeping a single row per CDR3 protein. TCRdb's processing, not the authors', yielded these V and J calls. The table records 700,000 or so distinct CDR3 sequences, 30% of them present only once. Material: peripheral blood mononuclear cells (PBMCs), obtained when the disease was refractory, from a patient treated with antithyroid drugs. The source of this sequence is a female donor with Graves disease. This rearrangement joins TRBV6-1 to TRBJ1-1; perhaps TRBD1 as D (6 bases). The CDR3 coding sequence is TGTGCCAGCAGTCCCCTCGCGGGACAGAACACTGAAGCTTTCTTT. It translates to CASSPLAGQNTEAFF.